These 26 T cell receptor beta chains share one sample of origin, sequenced in a study of T cell responses to AZD1222 COVID-19 vaccine. Clones were sequenced by immunoSEQ multiplex PCR, and TCRdb holds only the in-frame ones, with some missing. The repertoire includes approximately 120,000 clones, more than 65% of them detected once, and about 28% sits in the top ten. The sample here was peripheral blood, taken 28 days after the second AZD1222 dose. All receptors derive from an adult who received the AZD1222 COVID-19 vaccine.

The rearrangement links TRBV19 to TRBJ1-4; 8 bases are a match to TRBD1. Trimming cost V 3 bases and J 7 bases; bases outside gene matches: 7. The CDR3 is made up of 15 amino acids. Germline assignment: CDR1 LNHDA and CDR2 SQIVND (reference sequence). CDR3 DNA: TGTGCCAGTAGTATCTCCGCAGGGGGCGGTGAAAAACTGTTTTTT. This translates into CASSISAGGGEKLFF.

The J gene is TRBJ1-5, the V gene TRBV5-8; tentatively, D is TRBD1 (5 bases). CDR3 length: 16 amino acids. Per germline, CDR1 SGHTS and CDR2 YDEGEE. Trimming shortened V by 1 base and J by 2 bases, and 13 bases separated the two germline ends. The chain's CDR3 is CASSLMGTRGNQPQHF. In DNA form, the CDR3 reads TGTGCCAGCAGCTTGATGGGGACTCGGGGCAATCAGCCCCAGCATTTT. Combining the CDR3 with reference TRBV5-8 and TRBJ1-5 gives the whole variable domain EAGVTQSPTHLIKTRGQQATLRCSPISGHTSVYWYQQALGLGLQFLLWYDEGEERNRGNFPPRFSGRQFPNYSSELNVNALELEDSALYLCASSLMGTRGNQPQHFGDGTRLSIL.

The chain combines TRBV27 with TRBJ2-7; 7 nucleotides agree with TRBD2. The CDR3 loop spans 13 amino acids. Germline V lookup: CDR1 MNHEY, CDR2 SMNVEV (reference sequence). V shed 7 bases, J shed 3 bases, and the junction held 6 bases outside the gene matches. The CDR3 DNA is TGTGCCAGCAAAGACGGGGGGAGCTACGAGCAGTACTTC. It codes for CASKDGGSYEQYF.

This clone was seen a handful of times. The genes are TRBV19 and TRBJ2-2; weak D call: TRBD1 (6 bases). Trimming took 5 bases from V and 0 from J, leaving 13 bases between them. CDR3 length: 16 residues. Germline V gene sequence: CDR1 LNHDA, CDR2 SQIVND (reference sequence). CDR3 region: CASSSLGGPNTGELFF. The CDR3 DNA is TGTGCCAGTAGTTCTCTAGGGGGACCGAACACCGGGGAGCTGTTTTTT.

The chain links TRBV9 to TRBJ2-1; 8 bases align to TRBD2. The CDR3 extends over 14 amino acids. CDR1 is SGDLS and CDR2 is YYNGEE in the germline V gene. V lost 1 base and J lost 9; bases outside the gene matches: 6. CDR3 nucleotide sequence: TGTGCCAGCAGCGTATTACCCGGGGGGGTTGAGCAGTTCTTC. Protein product: CASSVLPGGVEQFF.

This chain connects TRBV27 to TRBJ1-1; possibly TRBD1 for D (6 bases). This CDR3 contains 14 residues. V dropped 7 bases and J dropped 1 base, with 13 bases sitting between them. The germline CDR1 and CDR2 sequences are MNHEY and SMNVEV (reference sequence). The CDR3: CASTLFRGNTEAFF. The CDR3 DNA reads TGTGCCAGCACCCTTTTCAGGGGGAACACTGAAGCTTTCTTT.

The rearrangement links TRBV12-5 to TRBJ2-2, with D tentatively TRBD1 (6 bases). The CDR3 has 13 amino acids. CDR1 and CDR2 (germline): LGHNT, FRNRAP. Trimming pared 6 bases from V and 9 bases from J, leaving 14 bases between. CDR3 amino acids: CASGMGHPRELFF. CDR3 in DNA: TGTGCTAGTGGAATGGGACACCCGAGGGAGCTGTTTTTT.

This clone was counted a few times. This rearrangement joins TRBV19 to TRBJ1-2; a weak D match, TRBD1 (5 bases). The CDR3 is 11 residues long. Germline CDR1 reads LNHDA; CDR2 reads SQIVND (reference sequence). V lost 1 base, J lost 10 bases, and 7 bases lay in between. The CDR3 region has the DNA TGTGCCAGTAGTATAGGAGGGACCTACACCTTC. Its translation is CASSIGGTYTF.

This clone has just a few counts. The genes are TRBV19 and TRBJ1-1; unclear D gene. The CDR3 covers 13 residues. V was trimmed by 5 bases and J by 1 base, leaving 8 bases between them. The germline gives CDR1 LNHDA, CDR2 SQIVND (reference sequence). CDR3 coding DNA: TGTGCCAGTAGTCGGAGCGGGAACACTGAAGCTTTCTTT. Translated: CASSRSGNTEAFF.

This sequence joins TRBV7-9 and TRBJ2-1, with TRBD2 matching over 10 bases. The J segment lost 3 bases and the V segment lost 5 bases, leaving 7 bases of the junction unmatched. The CDR3 runs 16 residues. Germline V gene sequence: CDR1 SEHNR, CDR2 FQNEAQ (reference sequence). This CDR3 reads CASSHSGGVYYNEQFF. CDR3 nucleotides: TGTGCCAGCAGCCACAGCGGGGGGGTGTACTACAATGAGCAGTTCTTC.

The chain uses TRBV5-8 and TRBJ2-4; D remains unclear. The CDR3 covers 17 residues. Between the trimmed V and J ends, which lost 4 bases and 1 base, there was a span of 18 bases. Germline V lookup: CDR1 SGHTS, CDR2 YDEGEE. For the CDR3, the DNA is TGTGCCAGCAGCGGCGACACAACGTCTTCTGCCAAAAACATTCAGTACTTC. Encoded protein: CASSGDTTSSAKNIQYF.

This chain connects TRBV7-2 to TRBJ1-5; a possible D gene is TRBD1 (5 bases). The CDR3 extends over 14 amino acids. Trimming took off 5 bases at V and 9 bases at J, with 17 bases between the two ends. CDR1 is SGHTA, CDR2 FQGNSA, per germline. This CDR3 is CASSMETRGMPQHF. CDR3 in DNA: TGTGCCAGCAGCATGGAGACACGGGGGATGCCCCAGCATTTT. The full variable domain, completed using reference TRBV7-2 and TRBJ1-5, is GAGVSQSPSNKVTEKGKDVELRCDPISGHTALYWYRQSLGQGLEFLIYFQGNSAPDKSGLPSDRFSAERTGGSVSTLTIQRTQQEDSAVYLCASSMETRGMPQHFGDGTRLSIL.

This clone was seen a handful of times. This chain connects TRBV4-3 to TRBJ1-4; no firm D call. CDR1 and CDR2 from the germline V gene are LGHNA and YSLEER. Trimming stripped 0 bases from V and 6 bases from J, with 5 bases between. This CDR3 is built from 13 residues. The CDR3 DNA reads as TGCGCCAGCAGCCAAGACGACTATGAAAAACTGTTTTTT. Translation: CASSQDDYEKLFF.

The V gene is TRBV6-5, the J gene TRBJ2-7; no firm D call. The V end lost 6 bases, the J end lost 4 bases, and 7 bases lay between the germline ends. This CDR3 is 11 amino acids long. CDR1 and CDR2 from the germline V gene are MNHEY and SVGAGI. DNA for the CDR3: TGTGCCAGCAGCCAGATGTACGAGCAGTACTTC. Residues: CASSQMYEQYF.

J is TRBJ1-5 and V is TRBV7-2; 8 bases line up with TRBD1. CDR1 is SGHTA and CDR2 is FQGNSA in the germline V gene. The CDR3 has 17 residues. The trim removed 3 bases at V and 0 bases at J, leaving 7 bases unmatched. In nucleotides, the CDR3 is TGTGCCAGCAGCTTCGTGGGGACAGGCCTTAGCAATCAGCCCCAGCATTTT. This codes for CASSFVGTGLSNQPQHF.

The chain carries TRBV9 and TRBJ2-7, with D possibly TRBD2 on 5 matching bases. The V gene lost 0 bases and the J gene lost 3 bases, with 13 bases spanning the gap. Germline assignment: CDR1 SGDLS and CDR2 YYNGEE. The CDR3 has 15 residues. This CDR3 is CASSVAPGILYEQYF. The CDR3 coding sequence is TGTGCCAGCAGCGTAGCGCCGGGGATTCTCTACGAGCAGTACTTC.

This clone was seen a handful of times. The chain joins TRBV10-1 to TRBJ2-2, with D possibly TRBD2 on 5 matching bases. This CDR3 region has 14 residues. Germline V gives CDR1 WNHNN, CDR2 SYGVQD (reference sequence). Trimming stripped 6 bases from V and 0 bases from J, with 8 bases between. CDR3 coding DNA: TGCGCCAGCAGGGGAGTTTCGAACACCGGGGAGCTGTTTTTT. This translates into CASRGVSNTGELFF.

The chain joins TRBV6-6 to TRBJ1-4; 9 positions agree with TRBD1. Losses at the gene ends were 4 bases for V and 7 bases for J; bases not matched to a gene: 7. In germline, CDR1 is MNHNY, CDR2 SVGAGI (reference sequence). The CDR3 consists of 15 residues. CDR3 sequence: CASSLQTGGSEKLFF. The DNA for the CDR3 is TGTGCCAGCAGTTTACAGACAGGGGGGAGTGAAAAACTGTTTTTT.

The genes are TRBV7-9 and TRBJ2-7; weak D call: TRBD1 (6 bases). In germline, CDR1 is SEHNR, CDR2 FQNEAQ (reference sequence). V was trimmed by 5 bases and J by 3 bases, leaving 14 bases between them. This CDR3 contains 14 residues. For the CDR3, the DNA is TGTGCCAGCAGCCTAGGGGGATTGGGCTACGAGCAGTACTTC. This encodes CASSLGGLGYEQYF.

The chain recombines TRBV2 with TRBJ2-3, with TRBD2 identical over 8 bases. The germline V gene encodes CDR1 SNHLY and CDR2 FYNNEI. This CDR3 comprises 16 residues. Trimming cost V 1 base and J 2 bases; bases outside gene matches: 5. For the CDR3, the DNA is TGTGCCAGCAGTGAAGGCGGGGGGCCCCACACAGATACGCAGTATTTT. This codes for CASSEGGGPHTDTQYF.

The V and J genes are TRBV3-1 (or the pseudogene TRBV3-2) and TRBJ1-1; the match to TRBD1 covers 10 bases. Germline V lookup: CDR1 LGHDT, CDR2 YNNKEL (reference sequence). V lost 4 bases and J lost 3; bases outside the gene matches: 14. This CDR3 spans 18 amino acids. The CDR3 protein is CASSPPPDRGLEDTEAFF. CDR3 bases: TGTGCCAGCAGCCCCCCCCCAGACAGGGGGCTTGAGGACACTGAAGCTTTCTTT.

The V gene is TRBV6-1, the J gene TRBJ1-5; D call uncertain. Germline CDR1 reads MNHNS; CDR2 reads SASEGT. The ends were cut back, 4 bases at V and 2 bases at J, with 15 bases in the middle. The CDR3 sequence is 16 residues long. The CDR3 region has the DNA TGTGCCAGCAGTGCCCGGGAACGAGGCGGCAATCAGCCCCAGCATTTT. Its translation is CASSARERGGNQPQHF.

CDR3 coding DNA: TGCGCCAGCAGCCAAAAGACCTCTAGCTTCTCCTACGAGCAGTACTTC. This gives the protein CASSQKTSSFSYEQYF. The rearrangement uses TRBV4-1 and TRBJ2-7, with a tentative D call TRBD2 (5 bases). The CDR3 spans 16 residues. The V end was cut by 2 bases, the J end by 0 bases, with 14 bases between. Germline loops: CDR1 MGHRA, CDR2 YSYEKL.

The chain uses TRBV19 and TRBJ2-7; possible D gene TRBD2, 6 bases. V lost 3 bases, J lost 6 bases, and 18 bases lay in between. The length of the CDR3 is 15 residues. Germline V lookup: CDR1 LNHDA, CDR2 SQIVND (reference sequence). As DNA, the CDR3 is TGTGCCAGTAGTATCCAGGAGGGCAGAGGGGCCGAGCAGTACTTC. This translates into CASSIQEGRGAEQYF. The variable domain in full, completed from reference TRBV19 and TRBJ2-7, reads DGGITQSPKYLFRKEGQNVTLSCEQNLNHDAMYWYRQDPGQGLRLIYYSQIVNDFQKGDIAEGYSVSREKKESFPLTVTSAQKNPTAFYLCASSIQEGRGAEQYFGPGTRLTVT.

The V and J genes are TRBV2 and TRBJ1-5; D is unresolved. Trimming removed 7 bases at V and 0 bases at J, with 7 bases between. The CDR3 length is 13 residues. The germline V gene has CDR1 SNHLY and CDR2 FYNNEI. The CDR3 DNA reads TGTGCCAGCAAGGATGATAGCAATCAGCCCCAGCATTTT. Residues: CASKDDSNQPQHF.

J is TRBJ1-2 and V is TRBV5-6; TRBD1 matches at 10 bases. CDR3 length: 15 residues. V shed 5 bases and J 4 bases; nucleotides not matched to a gene: 8. Germline lookup yields CDR1 SGHDT and CDR2 YYEEEE. CDR3 DNA sequence: TGTGCCAGCAGTCCCCGGGACAGGGGACTCTATGGCTACACCTTC. As protein: CASSPRDRGLYGYTF.